This paragraph covers one TCR beta chain sequence. Its antigen is still unknown. This could be a read error, since a much larger clone is one nucleotide away. The data belong to a study of T-cell reconstitution after alpha-beta-depleted transplantation in children. Study-level findings and limits: T-cell numbers and diversity, one year after transplant, stemmed largely from T cells that were newly produced. Some patients showed high day-60 TCRbeta diversity, which derived from surviving recipient T cells and thymic progenitors. Reportedly, roughly two months post-transplant, alpha-beta T cells arose from several hundred expanded graft clones.

Construction of the TCRbeta library involved unique molecular identifiers. TCRdb redid the calling of the PCR reads with MiXCR, one entry per CDR3 protein. Of over 200,000 distinct CDR3 sequences listed, about a sixth are singletons. This CDR3 is 11 amino acids long. Per the germline V gene, CDR1 is DFQATT and CDR2 is SNEGSKA (reference sequence). This chain connects TRBV20-1 to TRBJ2-1, with D tentatively TRBD1 or TRBD2 (6 bases each). This receptor was obtained from a male patient under 10 years old who had a stem cell transplant for acute lymphoblastic leukemia, so the T cells may come from the graft donor. Material: PBMCs, mostly from graft donor cells, obtained 360 days after TCRalphabeta/CD19-depleted stem cell transplant. Here the CDR3 reads CSTSQGLEQFF. The CDR3 coding sequence is TGCAGTACTAGCCAGGGGCTTGAGCAGTTCTTC.